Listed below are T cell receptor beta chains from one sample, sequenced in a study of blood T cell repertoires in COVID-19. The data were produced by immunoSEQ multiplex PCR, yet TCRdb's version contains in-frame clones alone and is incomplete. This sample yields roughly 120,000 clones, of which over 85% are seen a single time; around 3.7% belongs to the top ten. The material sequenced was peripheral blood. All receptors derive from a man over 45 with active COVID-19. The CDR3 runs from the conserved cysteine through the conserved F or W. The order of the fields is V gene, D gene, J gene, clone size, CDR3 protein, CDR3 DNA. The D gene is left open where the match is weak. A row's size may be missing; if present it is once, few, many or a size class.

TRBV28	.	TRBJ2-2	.	CASTSGLTGELFF	TGTGCCAGCACCTCTGGGCTTACCGGGGAGCTGTTTTTT
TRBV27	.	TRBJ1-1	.	CASSRGKGGTEAFF	TGTGCCAGCAGTCGCGGAAAAGGGGGCACTGAAGCTTTCTTT
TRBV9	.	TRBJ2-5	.	CASSVAYSQETQYF	TGTGCCAGCAGCGTAGCTTACAGCCAAGAGACCCAGTACTTC
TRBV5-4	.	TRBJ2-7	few	CASSLGVSNSNYEQYF	TGTGCCAGCAGCTTGGGTGTGTCTAACTCTAACTACGAGCAGTACTTC
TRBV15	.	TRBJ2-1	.	CATSRELATYNEQFF	TGTGCCACCAGCAGAGAGCTAGCGACCTACAATGAGCAGTTCTTC
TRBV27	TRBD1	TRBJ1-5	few	CASSLSPPTRGILNQPQHF	TGTGCCAGCAGTTTATCCCCCCCAACCAGGGGGATTTTAAATCAGCCCCAGCATTTT
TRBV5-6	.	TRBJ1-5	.	CASSSGFLSNQPQHF	TGTGCCAGCAGTTCAGGGTTCCTCAGCAATCAGCCCCAGCATTTT
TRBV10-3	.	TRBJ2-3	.	CAISVGETDTQYF	TGTGCCATCAGTGTCGGGGAGACAGATACGCAGTATTTT
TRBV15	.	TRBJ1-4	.	CATSRDHQGGEKLFF	TGTGCCACCAGCAGAGATCACCAGGGTGGGGAAAAACTGTTTTTT
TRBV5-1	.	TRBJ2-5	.	CASSLEGRETQYF	TGCGCCAGCAGCTTAGAGGGGAGGGAGACCCAGTACTTC
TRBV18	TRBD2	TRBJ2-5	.	CASSRLAGEQETQYF	TGTGCCAGCTCACGACTAGCGGGGGAACAAGAGACCCAGTACTTC
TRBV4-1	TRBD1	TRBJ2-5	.	CASSRGTGPTQETQYF	TGCGCCAGCAGCCGGGGGACAGGGCCAACTCAAGAGACCCAGTACTTC
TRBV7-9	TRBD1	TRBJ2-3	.	CATKFGDSPADTQYF	TGTGCCACCAAATTCGGGGACAGTCCCGCAGATACGCAGTATTTT
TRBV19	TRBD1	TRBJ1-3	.	CASQISGGGGNTIYF	TGTGCCAGCCAGATATCAGGGGGCGGTGGAAACACCATATATTTT
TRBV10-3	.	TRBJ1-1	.	CAISEAGIDAEAFF	TGTGCCATCAGTGAGGCAGGAATCGATGCTGAAGCTTTCTTT
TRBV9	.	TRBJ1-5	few	CASGPGGGQPQHF	TGTGCCAGCGGTCCCGGGGGTGGTCAGCCCCAGCATTTT
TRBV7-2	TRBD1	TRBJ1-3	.	CASSLFLGQGLNTIYF	TGTGCCAGCAGCTTATTTTTGGGACAGGGTCTAAACACCATATATTTT
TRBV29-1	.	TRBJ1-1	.	CSVEKAGVNTEAFF	TGCAGCGTTGAGAAGGCAGGGGTGAACACTGAAGCTTTCTTT
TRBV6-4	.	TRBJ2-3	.	CASSEGASTDTQYF	TGTGCCAGCAGTGAAGGAGCTAGCACAGATACGCAGTATTTT
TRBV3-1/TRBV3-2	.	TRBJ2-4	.	CASSPGTTTAKNIQYF	TGTGCCAGCAGCCCCGGGACAACAACAGCCAAAAACATTCAGTACTTC
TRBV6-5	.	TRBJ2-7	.	CASIFDGGALYEQYF	TGTGCCAGCATTTTCGACGGAGGGGCATTGTACGAGCAGTACTTC
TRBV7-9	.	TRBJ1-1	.	CASSFRGGTEAFF	TGTGCCAGCAGCTTCCGAGGGGGCACTGAAGCTTTCTTT
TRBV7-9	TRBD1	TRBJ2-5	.	CASSLGRSGDSQETQYF	TGTGCCAGCAGCTTAGGAAGGTCCGGGGACAGCCAAGAGACCCAGTACTTC
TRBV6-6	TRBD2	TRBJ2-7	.	CASSYSAGGYYEQYF	TGTGCCAGCAGTTACTCAGCGGGGGGATACTACGAGCAGTACTTC
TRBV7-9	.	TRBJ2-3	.	CASSLWQGSGTDTQYF	TGTGCCAGCAGCTTATGGCAGGGTTCTGGCACAGATACGCAGTATTTT
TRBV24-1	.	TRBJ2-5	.	CATSGFPGTPEGETQYF	TGTGCCACCAGTGGCTTTCCCGGGACTCCCGAGGGGGAGACCCAGTACTTC
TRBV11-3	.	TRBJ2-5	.	CASSLDGYGITQETQYF	TGTGCCAGCAGCTTAGATGGTTACGGGATTACCCAAGAGACCCAGTACTTC
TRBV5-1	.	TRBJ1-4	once	CASSLAGGRNEKLFF	TGCGCCAGCAGCTTGGCCGGGGGTCGAAATGAAAAACTGTTTTTT
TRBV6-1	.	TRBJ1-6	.	CASSDSSYNSPLHF	TGTGCCAGCAGTGACAGCTCCTATAATTCACCCCTCCACTTT
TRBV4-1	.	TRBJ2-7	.	CASSQGDHYPYEQYF	TGCGCCAGCAGCCAAGGTGACCACTACCCCTACGAGCAGTACTTC
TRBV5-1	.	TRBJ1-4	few	CASSLGGSPREKLFF	TGCGCCAGCAGCTTAGGAGGCAGTCCTCGGGAAAAACTGTTTTTT
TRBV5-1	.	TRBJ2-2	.	CASSSWTAPGTGELFF	TGCGCCAGCAGCTCGTGGACGGCACCGGGGACCGGGGAGCTGTTTTTT
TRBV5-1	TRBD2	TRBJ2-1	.	CASKKRLAVNEQFF	TGCGCCAGCAAGAAGAGGCTAGCGGTCAATGAGCAGTTCTTC
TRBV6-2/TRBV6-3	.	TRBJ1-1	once	CASSPTRGDGNTEAFF	TGTGCCAGCAGCCCCACCCGGGGGGATGGGAACACTGAAGCTTTCTTT
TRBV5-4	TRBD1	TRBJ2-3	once	CASSSDRGGTDTQYF	TGTGCCAGCAGTTCGGACAGGGGGGGGACAGATACGCAGTATTTT
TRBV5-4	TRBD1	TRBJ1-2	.	CASSIDRGPYGYTF	TGTGCCAGCAGCATAGACAGGGGGCCCTATGGCTACACCTTC